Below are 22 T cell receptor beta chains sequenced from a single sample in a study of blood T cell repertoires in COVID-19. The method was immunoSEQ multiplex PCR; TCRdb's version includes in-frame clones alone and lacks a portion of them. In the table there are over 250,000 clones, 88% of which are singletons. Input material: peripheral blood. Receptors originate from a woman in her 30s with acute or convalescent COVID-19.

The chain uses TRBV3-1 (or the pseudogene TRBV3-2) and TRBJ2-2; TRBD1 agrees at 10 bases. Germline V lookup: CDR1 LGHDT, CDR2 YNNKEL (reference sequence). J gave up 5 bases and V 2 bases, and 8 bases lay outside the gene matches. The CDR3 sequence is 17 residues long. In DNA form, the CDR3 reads TGTGCCAGCAGCCAACCAGGGACAGGGGTCAAGACCGGGGAGCTGTTTTTT. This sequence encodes CASSQPGTGVKTGELFF.

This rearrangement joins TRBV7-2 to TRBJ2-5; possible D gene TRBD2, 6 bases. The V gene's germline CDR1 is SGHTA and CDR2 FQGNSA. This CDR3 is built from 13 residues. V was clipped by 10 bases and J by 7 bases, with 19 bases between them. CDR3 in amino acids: CATIVEGRGTQYF. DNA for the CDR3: TGTGCCACCATAGTTGAAGGGCGGGGGACCCAGTACTTC.

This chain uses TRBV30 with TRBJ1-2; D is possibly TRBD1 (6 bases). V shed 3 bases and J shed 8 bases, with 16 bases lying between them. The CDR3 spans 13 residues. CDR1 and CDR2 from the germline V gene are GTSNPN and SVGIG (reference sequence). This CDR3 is CAWSGGGGGGYTF. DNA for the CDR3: TGTGCCTGGAGCGGGGGGGGCGGTGGAGGCTACACCTTC.

The CDR3 here is CASSFPSQGAGETQYF. CDR3 bases: TGTGCCAGCAGCTTCCCTTCACAGGGGGCAGGGGAGACCCAGTACTTC. The chain recombines TRBV11-3 with TRBJ2-5, with 9 bases that match TRBD1. The J segment lost 5 bases and the V segment lost 3 bases, leaving 10 bases of the junction unmatched. Germline V gene sequence: CDR1 SGHNT, CDR2 YENEEA. This CDR3 is built from 16 residues.

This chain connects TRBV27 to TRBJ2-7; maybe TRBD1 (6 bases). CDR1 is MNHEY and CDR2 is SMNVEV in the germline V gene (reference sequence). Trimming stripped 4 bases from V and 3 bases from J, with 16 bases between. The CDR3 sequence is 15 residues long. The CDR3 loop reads CASSSRGQTSYEQYF. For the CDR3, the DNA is TGTGCCAGCAGTTCACGCGGACAGACAAGCTACGAGCAGTACTTC.

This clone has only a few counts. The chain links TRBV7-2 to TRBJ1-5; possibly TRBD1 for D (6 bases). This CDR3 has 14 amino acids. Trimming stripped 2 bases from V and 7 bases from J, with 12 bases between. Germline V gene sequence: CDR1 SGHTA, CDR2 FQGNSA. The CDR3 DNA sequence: TGTGCCAGCAGCTTACTCAGGGGTGTACAGCCCCAGCATTTT. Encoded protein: CASSLLRGVQPQHF. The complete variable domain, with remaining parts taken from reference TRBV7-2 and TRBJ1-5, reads GAGVSQSPSNKVTEKGKDVELRCDPISGHTALYWYRQSLGQGLEFLIYFQGNSAPDKSGLPSDRFSAERTGGSVSTLTIQRTQQEDSAVYLCASSLLRGVQPQHFGDGTRLSIL.

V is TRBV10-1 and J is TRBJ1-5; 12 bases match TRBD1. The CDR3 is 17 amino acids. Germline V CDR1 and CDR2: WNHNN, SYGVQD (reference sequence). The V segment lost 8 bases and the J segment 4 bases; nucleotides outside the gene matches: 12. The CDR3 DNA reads TGCGCCAGCTCCCAGGCGGGGACAGGGGGCGAAAATCAGCCCCAGCATTTT. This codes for CASSQAGTGGENQPQHF.

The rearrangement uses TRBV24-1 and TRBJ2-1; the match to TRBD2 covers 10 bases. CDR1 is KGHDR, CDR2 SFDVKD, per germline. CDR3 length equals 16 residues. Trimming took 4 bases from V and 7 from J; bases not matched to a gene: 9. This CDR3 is CATSDSTSGRLNEQFF. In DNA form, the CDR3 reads TGTGCCACCAGTGACTCGACTAGCGGGCGACTAAATGAGCAGTTCTTC.

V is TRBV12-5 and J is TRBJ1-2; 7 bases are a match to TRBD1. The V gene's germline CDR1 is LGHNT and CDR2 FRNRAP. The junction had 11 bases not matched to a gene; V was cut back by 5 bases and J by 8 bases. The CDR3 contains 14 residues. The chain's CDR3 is CASGPPTGARGYTF. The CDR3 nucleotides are TGTGCTAGTGGTCCTCCTACAGGGGCCCGGGGCTACACCTTC.

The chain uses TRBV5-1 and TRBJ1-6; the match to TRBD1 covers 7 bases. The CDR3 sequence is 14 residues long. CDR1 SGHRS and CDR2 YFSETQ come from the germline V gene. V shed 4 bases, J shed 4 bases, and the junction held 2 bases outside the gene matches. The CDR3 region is CASSAGQYNSPLHF. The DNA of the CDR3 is TGCGCCAGCAGCGCGGGACAGTATAATTCACCCCTCCACTTT.

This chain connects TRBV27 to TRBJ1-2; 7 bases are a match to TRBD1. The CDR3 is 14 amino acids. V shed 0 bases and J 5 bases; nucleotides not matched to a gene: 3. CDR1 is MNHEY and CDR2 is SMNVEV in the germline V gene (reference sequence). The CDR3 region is CASSLSPGGYGYTF. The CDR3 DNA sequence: TGTGCCAGCAGTTTATCACCAGGGGGATATGGCTACACCTTC.

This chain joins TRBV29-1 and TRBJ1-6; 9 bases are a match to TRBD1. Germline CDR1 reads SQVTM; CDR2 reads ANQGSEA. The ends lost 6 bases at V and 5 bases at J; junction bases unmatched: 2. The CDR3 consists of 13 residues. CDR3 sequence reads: CSVRDRDNSPLHF. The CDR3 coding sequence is TGCAGCGTCCGGGACAGGGATAATTCACCCCTCCACTTT. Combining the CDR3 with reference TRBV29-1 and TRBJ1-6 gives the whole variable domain SAVISQKPSRDICQRGTSLTIQCQVDSQVTMMFWYRQQPGQSLTLIATANQGSEATYESGFVIDKFPISRPNLTFSTLTVSNMSPEDSSIYLCSVRDRDNSPLHFGNGTRLTVT.

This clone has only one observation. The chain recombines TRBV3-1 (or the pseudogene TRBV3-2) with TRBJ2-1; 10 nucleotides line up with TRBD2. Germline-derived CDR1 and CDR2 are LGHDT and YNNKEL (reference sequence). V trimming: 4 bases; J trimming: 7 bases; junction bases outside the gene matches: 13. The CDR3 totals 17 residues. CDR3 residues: CASSLLSPLAGENEQFF. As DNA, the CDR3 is TGTGCCAGCAGCCTACTCTCCCCCCTAGCGGGAGAAAATGAGCAGTTCTTC.

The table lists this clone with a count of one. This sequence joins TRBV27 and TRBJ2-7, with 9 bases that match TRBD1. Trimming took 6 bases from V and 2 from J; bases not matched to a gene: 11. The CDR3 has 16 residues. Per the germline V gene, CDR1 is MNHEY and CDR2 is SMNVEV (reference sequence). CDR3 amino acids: CASRDRGGVGTYEQYF. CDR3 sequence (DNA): TGTGCCAGCAGGGACAGGGGAGGAGTCGGGACCTACGAGCAGTACTTC.

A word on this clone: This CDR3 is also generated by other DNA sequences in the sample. CDR3 nucleotide sequence: TGTGCCAGCAGCCCGGGACTGTACAATGAGCAGTTCTTC. This codes for CASSPGLYNEQFF. V is TRBV12-3 or TRBV12-4 and J is TRBJ2-1, with a tentative D call TRBD2 (6 bases). This CDR3 spans 13 amino acids. V was trimmed by 6 bases and J by 4 bases, leaving 10 bases between them.

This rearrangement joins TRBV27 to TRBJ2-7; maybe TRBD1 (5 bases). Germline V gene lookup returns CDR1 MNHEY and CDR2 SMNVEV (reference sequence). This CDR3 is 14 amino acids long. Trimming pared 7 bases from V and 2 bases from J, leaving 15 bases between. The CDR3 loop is CASKKGAQTYEQYF. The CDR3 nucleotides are TGTGCCAGCAAAAAAGGGGCACAGACCTACGAGCAGTACTTC.

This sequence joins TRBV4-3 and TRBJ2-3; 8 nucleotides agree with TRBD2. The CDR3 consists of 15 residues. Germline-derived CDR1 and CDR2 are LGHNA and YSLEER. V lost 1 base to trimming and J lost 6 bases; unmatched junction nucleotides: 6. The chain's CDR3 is CASSQGRLASDTQYF. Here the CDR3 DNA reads TGCGCCAGCAGCCAAGGGAGACTAGCGTCTGATACGCAGTATTTT.

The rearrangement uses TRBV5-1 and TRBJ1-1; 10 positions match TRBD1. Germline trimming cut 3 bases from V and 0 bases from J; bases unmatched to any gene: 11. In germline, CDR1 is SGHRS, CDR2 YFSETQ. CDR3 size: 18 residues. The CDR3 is CASSYPPPGQGMNTEAFF. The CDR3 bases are TGCGCCAGCAGCTACCCCCCGCCGGGACAGGGGATGAACACTGAAGCTTTCTTT.

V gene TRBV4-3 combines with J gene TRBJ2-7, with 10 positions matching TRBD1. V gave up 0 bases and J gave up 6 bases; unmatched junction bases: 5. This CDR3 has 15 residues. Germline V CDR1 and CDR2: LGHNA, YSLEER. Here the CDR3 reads CASSQDWDRGSEQYF. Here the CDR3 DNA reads TGCGCCAGCAGCCAAGATTGGGACAGGGGATCCGAGCAGTACTTC.

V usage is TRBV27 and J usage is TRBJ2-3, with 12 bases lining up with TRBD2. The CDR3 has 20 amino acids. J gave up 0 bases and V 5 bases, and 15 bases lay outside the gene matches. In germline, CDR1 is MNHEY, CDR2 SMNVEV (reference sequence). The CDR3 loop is CASSPPPLTSGSSSTDTQYF. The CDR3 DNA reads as TGTGCCAGCAGTCCACCCCCGCTGACTAGCGGGAGCTCTAGCACAGATACGCAGTATTTT.

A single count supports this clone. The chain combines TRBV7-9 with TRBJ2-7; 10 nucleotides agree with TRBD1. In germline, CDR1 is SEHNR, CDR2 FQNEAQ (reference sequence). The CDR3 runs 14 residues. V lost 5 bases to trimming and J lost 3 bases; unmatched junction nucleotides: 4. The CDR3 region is CASSRTGGYYEQYF. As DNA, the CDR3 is TGTGCCAGCAGCCGGACAGGGGGATACTACGAGCAGTACTTC.

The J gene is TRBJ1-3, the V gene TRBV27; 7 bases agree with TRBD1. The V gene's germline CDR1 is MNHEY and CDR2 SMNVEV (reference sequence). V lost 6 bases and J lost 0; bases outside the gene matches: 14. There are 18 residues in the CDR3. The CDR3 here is CASRGGQGEVSSGNTIYF. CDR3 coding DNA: TGTGCCAGCAGAGGGGGGCAGGGGGAGGTAAGCTCTGGAAACACCATATATTTT.